Each of the 24 T cell receptor beta chains below was sequenced from the same sample in a study of T cell repertoires in cytomegalovirus infection. For these TCRs, the target antigens are not known. TCRdb called the reads again in MiXCR, with one record for every CDR3 protein. This repertoire shows tens of thousands of distinct CDR3 sequences, roughly a quarter found once; its top ten account for about half. This specimen was CD8+ T cells from cultured PBMCs, taken from culture after CMV antigen stimulation. The receptor set was obtained from a human donor in good health (CMV status not recorded). Some clones in this sample may be carry-over from other donors' samples.

This clonotype was detected only a few times. The V gene is TRBV11-2, the J gene TRBJ2-7; the D gene is possibly TRBD2 (6 bases). The CDR3 totals 15 residues. CDR1 and CDR2 from the germline V gene are SGHAT and FQNNGV. V was pared by 3 bases and J by 4 bases, with 16 bases between. As DNA, the CDR3 is TGTGCCAGCAGCTTCTTCGTGGGAGGTAGATACGAGCAGTACTTC. Translating it yields CASSFFVGGRYEQYF.

This clonotype was counted at least ten times. The rearrangement joins TRBV7-8 to TRBJ2-1, with a possible D match to TRBD2 (5 bases). The CDR3 totals 16 residues. V was pared by 5 bases and J by 0 bases, with 14 bases between. Germline CDR1 reads SGHVS; CDR2 reads FQNEAQ. The CDR3 DNA follows: TGTGCCAGCAGCCTACGAGACGGAGGCTCCTACAATGAGCAGTTCTTC. This gives the protein CASSLRDGGSYNEQFF.

The chain links TRBV7-9 to TRBJ2-3, with TRBD1 matching 7 bases. CDR1 SEHNR and CDR2 FQNEAQ come from the germline V gene (reference sequence). The CDR3 covers 14 residues. With V trimmed by 5 bases and J by 4 bases, 6 bases remained unmatched. The DNA of the CDR3 is TGTGCCAGCAGCCCGACAGGGCTTTCAGATACGCAGTATTTT. This encodes CASSPTGLSDTQYF.

The genes are TRBV28 and TRBJ2-4; D is possibly TRBD2 (5 bases). CDR1 and CDR2 (germline): MDHEN, SYDVKM. V dropped 6 bases and J dropped 8 bases, with 26 bases sitting between them. The CDR3 is made up of 17 amino acids. The CDR3 spells CASSAVGSDLFGDIQYF. DNA for the CDR3: TGTGCCAGCAGCGCGGTAGGGTCGGACTTATTCGGGGACATTCAGTACTTC.

This clonotype was found a few times. The chain recombines TRBV12-3 or TRBV12-4 with TRBJ1-5, with 11 bases matching TRBD1. V shed 4 bases and J 7 bases; nucleotides not matched to a gene: 6. There are 15 residues in the CDR3. CDR3 DNA sequence: TGTGCCAGCAGTTCCGGACAGGGGGCAAGGCAGCCCCAGCATTTT. It translates to CASSSGQGARQPQHF.

This chain joins TRBV4-3 and TRBJ1-5; D remains unclear. Germline V gene sequence: CDR1 LGHNA, CDR2 YSLEER. V was trimmed by 0 bases and J by 3 bases, leaving 9 bases between them. The CDR3 loop spans 15 amino acids. The CDR3 coding sequence is TGCGCCAGCAGCCAAGATACCAGGTACAATCAGCCCCAGCATTTT. It codes for CASSQDTRYNQPQHF.

This chain uses TRBV27 with TRBJ1-2; the match to TRBD1 covers 8 bases. CDR3 length: 16 amino acids. Trimming at V came to 5 bases and at J to 3 bases, leaving 11 bases not matched to a gene. CDR1 and CDR2 from the germline V gene are MNHEY and SMNVEV (reference sequence). CDR3 sequence reads: CASSPQTGGGYYGYTF. The CDR3 DNA follows: TGTGCCAGCAGTCCCCAAACAGGGGGTGGATACTATGGCTACACCTTC.

This clonotype has just a few counts. The chain is built from TRBV6-2 or TRBV6-3 and TRBJ1-5; D unclear. Per the germline V gene, CDR1 is MNHEY and CDR2 is SVGEGT. With 8 bases removed from V and 1 base from J, the gap between germline ends came to 12 bases. The CDR3 runs to 14 residues. The CDR3 DNA reads TGTGCCAGCGCCCGGGCGGTAAGCAATCAGCCCCAGCATTTT. As protein: CASARAVSNQPQHF.

This clonotype was detected ten times or more. The rearrangement joins TRBV6-4 to TRBJ2-1; 8 positions agree with TRBD1. The CDR3 is 15 amino acids. Germline V lookup: CDR1 MRHNA, CDR2 SNTAGT. V lost 5 bases and J lost 7; bases outside the gene matches: 10. CDR3 region: CASSLSRGPLNEQFF. The CDR3 DNA sequence: TGTGCCAGCAGTTTGAGCAGGGGGCCCTTAAATGAGCAGTTCTTC.

The V gene is TRBV9, the J gene TRBJ2-1; perhaps TRBD2 as D (7 bases). Germline lookup yields CDR1 SGDLS and CDR2 YYNGEE. CDR3 length equals 23 residues. Between the trimmed V and J ends, which lost 3 bases and 2 bases, there was a span of 36 bases. This CDR3 reads CASSGSRGGVFRGPQPTYNEQFF. The CDR3 DNA reads TGTGCCAGCAGCGGCTCCAGGGGAGGGGTTTTTCGGGGGCCGCAGCCCACCTACAATGAGCAGTTCTTC.

The rearrangement joins TRBV5-4 to TRBJ1-2; tentative D call: TRBD1 (5 bases). V lost 0 bases and J lost 4, with 13 bases in between. Germline-derived CDR1 and CDR2 are SGHNT and YYREEE (reference sequence). The CDR3 contains 15 residues. CDR3 in DNA: TGTGCCAGCAGCTTGGGACGGGACTCACGCTATGGCTACACCTTC. As protein: CASSLGRDSRYGYTF. The full variable domain, in which reference TRBV5-4 and TRBJ1-2 provide the parts outside the CDR3, is ETGVTQSPTHLIKTRGQQVTLRCSSQSGHNTVSWYQQALGQGPQFIFQYYREEENGRGNFPPRFSGLQFPNYSSELNVNALELDDSALYLCASSLGRDSRYGYTFGSGTRLTVV.

This clonotype occurred many times. The rearrangement joins TRBV11-2 to TRBJ2-6; D might be TRBD1 (5 bases). The germline gives CDR1 SGHAT, CDR2 FQNNGV. The length of the CDR3 is 14 residues. With 5 bases removed from V and 4 bases from J, the gap between germline ends came to 9 bases. The DNA for the CDR3 is TGTGCCAGCAGCCCAGGGTTGGGGGCCAACGTCCTGACTTTC. This codes for CASSPGLGANVLTF.

This rearrangement joins TRBV7-6 to TRBJ2-1; 9 nucleotides match TRBD2. The trim removed 2 bases at V and 7 bases at J, leaving 9 bases unmatched. The CDR3 is 16 residues long. Germline-derived CDR1 and CDR2 are SGHVS and FNYEAQ. In nucleotides, the CDR3 is TGTGCCAGCAGCTTAAGAGGCGGGGGGGCCAAAAATGAGCAGTTCTTC. It specifies CASSLRGGGAKNEQFF. The full variable domain, with the rest looked up from reference TRBV7-6 and TRBJ2-1, is GAGVSQSPRYKVTKRGQDVALRCDPISGHVSLYWYRQALGQGPEFLTYFNYEAQQDKSGLPNDRFSAERPEGSISTLTIQRTEQRDSAMYRCASSLRGGGAKNEQFFGPGTRLTVL.

This clonotype showed up many times. The chain couples TRBV12-3 or TRBV12-4 to TRBJ2-2, with a weak D call TRBD1 (6 bases). This CDR3 has 19 residues. Deletions cut 4 bases from V and 5 bases from J, with 26 bases between. CDR3 sequence (DNA): TGTGCCAGCAGTTCTCCCCTACAGGGTCCCACCGTCAATACCGGGGAGCTGTTTTTT. Its protein product is CASSSPLQGPTVNTGELFF.

The chain joins TRBV12-3 or TRBV12-4 to TRBJ2-2, with D hard to call. Deletions cut 2 bases from V and 6 bases from J, with 19 bases between. CDR3 size: 17 residues. The DNA for the CDR3 is TGTGCCAGCAGTTTATTCCCTACCCTTTCTGACCCCGGGGAGCTGTTTTTT. Amino acids: CASSLFPTLSDPGELFF.

The table lists this clonotype with a few counts. The chain employs TRBV7-6 and TRBJ2-2, with TRBD1 matching over 8 bases. V trimming: 5 bases; J trimming: 0 bases; junction bases outside the gene matches: 17. Germline CDR1 SGHVS, CDR2 FNYEAQ. The CDR3 length is 20 residues. CDR3: CASSHSSGTGPQANTGELFF. CDR3 nucleotides: TGTGCCAGCAGCCATTCTTCCGGGACAGGTCCTCAGGCGAACACCGGGGAGCTGTTTTTT. The entire variable domain, with the rest obtained from reference TRBV7-6 and TRBJ2-2, is as follows: GAGVSQSPRYKVTKRGQDVALRCDPISGHVSLYWYRQALGQGPEFLTYFNYEAQQDKSGLPNDRFSAERPEGSISTLTIQRTEQRDSAMYRCASSHSSGTGPQANTGELFFGEGSRLTVL.

This clonotype has just a few counts. The genes are TRBV4-3 and TRBJ2-1, with D possibly matching TRBD2 (5 bases). This CDR3 has 14 residues. Germline V gene data show CDR1 as LGHNA and CDR2 as YSLEER. V was trimmed by 4 bases and J by 2 bases, leaving 9 bases between them. CDR3 residues: CASSPTTTYNEQFF. CDR3 DNA: TGCGCCAGCAGCCCCACGACTACCTACAATGAGCAGTTCTTC.

This clonotype showed up many times. CDR3 residues: CASSPAGGTSEAFF. CDR3 DNA: TGTGCCAGCAGCCCAGCGGGGGGGACATCCGAAGCTTTCTTT. The rearrangement uses TRBV7-6 and TRBJ1-1; a weak D match, TRBD1 (6 bases). Looked up from germline, CDR1 is SGHVS and CDR2 is FNYEAQ. The CDR3 is 14 residues long. The V and J ends lost 5 bases and 8 bases respectively, with 18 bases between them.

The chain combines TRBV24-1 with TRBJ2-3; weak D call: TRBD2 (7 bases). This CDR3 has 13 amino acids. Germline assignment: CDR1 KGHDR and CDR2 SFDVKD. Deletions cut 10 bases from V and 2 bases from J, with 12 bases between. The CDR3 spells CATGGGLTDTQYF. As DNA, the CDR3 is TGTGCCACAGGGGGGGGACTCACAGATACGCAGTATTTT.

The chain employs TRBV4-3 and TRBJ2-3; 13 positions agree with TRBD2. CDR3 length: 16 amino acids. Germline CDR1 LGHNA, CDR2 YSLEER. V trimming: 6 bases; J trimming: 2 bases; junction bases outside the gene matches: 5. CDR3 nucleotide sequence: TGCGCCAGCAGTCTTACTAGCGGGGGGGCCACAGATACGCAGTATTTT. Its protein product is CASSLTSGGATDTQYF.

This clonotype was seen many times. V and J are TRBV7-6 and TRBJ2-1; D gene ambiguous. The germline V and J ends were trimmed by 0 bases and 6 bases, with 9 bases remaining between them. This CDR3 is 14 amino acids long. Germline V gene data show CDR1 as SGHVS and CDR2 as FNYEAQ. CDR3 in DNA: TGTGCCAGCAGCTTAGCGTCCGGGTTCAATGAGCAGTTCTTC. This sequence encodes CASSLASGFNEQFF.

This clonotype was found a few times. V is TRBV6-2 or TRBV6-3 and J is TRBJ1-1; D is possibly TRBD1 (5 bases). Looked up from germline, CDR1 is MNHEY and CDR2 is SVGEGT. The V end lost 7 bases, the J end lost 1 base, and 19 bases lay between the germline ends. This CDR3 has 16 residues. CDR3 region: CASTREVGLTNTEAFF. The CDR3 coding sequence is TGTGCCAGCACCCGCGAAGTGGGGCTTACGAACACTGAAGCTTTCTTT.

The chain has TRBV9 and TRBJ1-2; 8 bases align to TRBD1. The trim removed 4 bases at V and 7 bases at J, leaving 0 bases unmatched. Germline-derived CDR1 and CDR2 are SGDLS and YYNGEE. The CDR3 spans 11 residues. CDR3 coding DNA: TGTGCCAGCAGCCAGGGGGCTGGCTACACCTTC. It translates to CASSQGAGYTF.

This chain links TRBV5-1 with TRBJ2-5; TRBD2 matches 11 bases. The CDR3 runs to 17 residues. The J segment lost 4 bases and the V segment lost 7 bases, leaving 15 bases of the junction unmatched. CDR1 is SGHRS and CDR2 is YFSETQ in the germline V gene. The CDR3 coding sequence is TGCGCCAGCCGCGACTATTCCGGGACTAGCGGTTTAGAGACCCAGTACTTC. Its translation is CASRDYSGTSGLETQYF. The entire variable domain, with the rest obtained from reference TRBV5-1 and TRBJ2-5, is as follows: KAGVTQTPRYLIKTRGQQVTLSCSPISGHRSVSWYQQTPGQGLQFLFEYFSETQRNKGNFPGRFSGRQFSNSRSEMNVSTLELGDSALYLCASRDYSGTSGLETQYFGPGTRLLVL.